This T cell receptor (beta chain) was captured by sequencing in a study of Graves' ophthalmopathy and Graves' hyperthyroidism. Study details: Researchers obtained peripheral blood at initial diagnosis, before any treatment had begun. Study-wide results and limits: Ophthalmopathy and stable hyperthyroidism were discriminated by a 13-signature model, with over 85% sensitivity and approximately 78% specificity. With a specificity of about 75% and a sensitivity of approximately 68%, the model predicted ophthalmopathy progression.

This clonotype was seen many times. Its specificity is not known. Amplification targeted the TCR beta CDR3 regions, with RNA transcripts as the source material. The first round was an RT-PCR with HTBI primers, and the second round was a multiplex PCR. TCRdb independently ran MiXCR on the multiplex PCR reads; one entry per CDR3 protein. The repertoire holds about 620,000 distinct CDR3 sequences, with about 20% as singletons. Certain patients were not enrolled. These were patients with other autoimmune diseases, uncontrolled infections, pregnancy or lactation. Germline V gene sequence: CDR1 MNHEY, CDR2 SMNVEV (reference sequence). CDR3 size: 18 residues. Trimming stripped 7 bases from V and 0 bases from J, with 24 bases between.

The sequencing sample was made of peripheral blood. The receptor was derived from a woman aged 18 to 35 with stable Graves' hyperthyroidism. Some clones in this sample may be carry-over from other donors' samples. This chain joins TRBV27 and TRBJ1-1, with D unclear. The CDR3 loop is CASTLVGVGGPLNTEAFF. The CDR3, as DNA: TGTGCCAGCACCTTAGTCGGGGTAGGAGGCCCACTGAACACTGAAGCTTTCTTT.